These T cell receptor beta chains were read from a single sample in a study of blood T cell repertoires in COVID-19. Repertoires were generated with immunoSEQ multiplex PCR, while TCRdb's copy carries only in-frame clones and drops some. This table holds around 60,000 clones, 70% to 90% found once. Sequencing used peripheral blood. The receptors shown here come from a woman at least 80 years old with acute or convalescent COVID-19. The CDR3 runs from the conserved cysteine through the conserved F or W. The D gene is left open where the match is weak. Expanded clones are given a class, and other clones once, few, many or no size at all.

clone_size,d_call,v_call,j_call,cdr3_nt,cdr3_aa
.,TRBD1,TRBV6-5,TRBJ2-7,TGTGCCAGCAGGGGACCGGACAGGCAGCACGAGCAGTACTTC,CASRGPDRQHEQYF
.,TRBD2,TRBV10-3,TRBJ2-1,TGTGCCATCAGTGAGTCTACCGGACTAGCGGGTGTGAATGAGCAGTTCTTC,CAISESTGLAGVNEQFF
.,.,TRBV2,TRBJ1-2,TGTGCCAGCAGGGCACAGGGACCCAACTATGGCTACACCTTC,CASRAQGPNYGYTF
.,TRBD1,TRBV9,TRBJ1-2,TGTGCCAGCAGCGTAGATGGGACAGGGTTAGGCTATGGCTACACCTTC,CASSVDGTGLGYGYTF
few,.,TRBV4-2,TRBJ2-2,TGTGCCAGCAGCCAAGATCGAGGAAACACCGGGGAGCTGTTTTTT,CASSQDRGNTGELFF
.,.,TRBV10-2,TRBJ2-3,TGCGCCACAGCCCTTAGATTTGGCGGGAACACAGATACGCAGTATTTT,CATALRFGGNTDTQYF
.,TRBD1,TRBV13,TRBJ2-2,TGTGCCAGCAGATTAGCTATTCCCGGGACAGGGGGCATCGGGGAGCTGTTTTTT,CASRLAIPGTGGIGELFF
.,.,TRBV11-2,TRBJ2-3,TGTGCCAGCAGTTTGGCCGGGAGCCGTACAGATACGCAGTATTTT,CASSLAGSRTDTQYF
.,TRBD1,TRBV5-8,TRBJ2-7,TGTGCCAGCAGCGCCAGACAGGGCTCCTACGAGCAGTACTTC,CASSARQGSYEQYF
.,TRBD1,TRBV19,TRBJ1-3,TGTGCCAGTAGTATCTTTGGGACAGGGGCTGACACCATATATTTT,CASSIFGTGADTIYF
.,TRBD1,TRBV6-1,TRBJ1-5,TGTGCCAGCAGTGAATTGGGGCAGGGGGCTCAGCCCCAGCATTTT,CASSELGQGAQPQHF
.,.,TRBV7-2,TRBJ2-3,TGTGCCAGCAGCTTGGGGAGCGGGTCTATTACGCAGTATTTT,CASSLGSGSITQYF
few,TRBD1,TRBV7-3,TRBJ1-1,TGTGCCAGCAGCTTAAGGGGTGGGACAGGCTTTTTGAACACTGAAGCTTTCTTT,CASSLRGGTGFLNTEAFF
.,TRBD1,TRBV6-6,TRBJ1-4,TGTGCCAGCAGGACCGACAGGGGGGGAGGTGAAAAACTGTTTTTT,CASRTDRGGGEKLFF
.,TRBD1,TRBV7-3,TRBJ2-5,TGTGCCAGCAGCCAACAGGGACAGGGGCAAGAGACCCAGTACTTC,CASSQQGQGQETQYF
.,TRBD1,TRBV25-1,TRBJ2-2,TGTGCCAGCGATGGGGGACAGTACACCGGGGAGCTGTTTTTT,CASDGGQYTGELFF
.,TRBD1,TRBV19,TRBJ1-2,TGTGCCAGTAGTAGACGGACAGGGTATGCCCTTAACTATGGCTACACCTTC,CASSRRTGYALNYGYTF
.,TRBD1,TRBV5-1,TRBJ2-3,TGCGCCAGCAGCACTCCCGGGACAGGGGCCCCAGATACGCAGTATTTT,CASSTPGTGAPDTQYF
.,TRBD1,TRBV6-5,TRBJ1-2,TGTGCCAGCAGTTCGACAGGGACTAACTATGGCTACACCTTC,CASSSTGTNYGYTF
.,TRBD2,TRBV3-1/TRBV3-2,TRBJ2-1,TGTGCCAGCAGCCAAACCTTAGCGGGAGTTGGGCACAATGAGCAGTTCTTC,CASSQTLAGVGHNEQFF
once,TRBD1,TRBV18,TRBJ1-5,TGTGCCAGCTCCCCTACCATTGACAGGGGCAATCAGCCCCAGCATTTT,CASSPTIDRGNQPQHF
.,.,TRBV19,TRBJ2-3,TGTGCCAGTAGTATCGCGGCAGACGCTAGCACAGATACGCAGTATTTT,CASSIAADASTDTQYF
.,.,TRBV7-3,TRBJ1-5,TGTGCCAGCAGCTGGACTGCGAATCAGCCCCAGCATTTT,CASSWTANQPQHF
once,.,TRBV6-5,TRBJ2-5,TGTGCCAGCATCTCAGGGGTAGGGGGCCAAGAGACCCAGTACTTC,CASISGVGGQETQYF
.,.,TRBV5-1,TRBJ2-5,TGCGCCAGCAGCTTGCTCACGACTAACTCCCTCGGGACCCAGTACTTC,CASSLLTTNSLGTQYF
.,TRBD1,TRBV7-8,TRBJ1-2,TGTGCCAGCAGCCGGGGACAGGGAGCTTTTAACTATGGCTACACCTTC,CASSRGQGAFNYGYTF
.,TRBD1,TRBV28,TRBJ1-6,TGTGCCAGCAAGAGACAGGGGGCCTCTAATTCACCCCTCCACTTT,CASKRQGASNSPLHF
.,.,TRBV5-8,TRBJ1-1,TGTGCCAGCAGCTCAGGGAGGGGGACTGAAGCTTTCTTT,CASSSGRGTEAFF
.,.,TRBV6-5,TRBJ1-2,TGTGCCAGCAGCTCCGGGACAAACGGTGGCTACACCTTC,CASSSGTNGGYTF
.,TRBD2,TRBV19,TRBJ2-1,TGTGCCAGTAGTAATGGCGGCGGGAGGGCATCCAAGGAGCAGTTCTTC,CASSNGGGRASKEQFF
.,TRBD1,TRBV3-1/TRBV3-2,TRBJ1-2,TGTGCCAGCAGCCAACCAGGGGGCGGATATGGCTACACCTTC,CASSQPGGGYGYTF
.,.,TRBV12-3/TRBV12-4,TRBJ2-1,TGTGCCAGCACTCTACTACCTTACAATGAGCAGTTCTTC,CASTLLPYNEQFF
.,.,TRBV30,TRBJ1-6,TGTGCCTGGACGGGACATAATAATTCACCCCTCCACTTT,CAWTGHNNSPLHF
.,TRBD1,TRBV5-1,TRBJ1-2,TGCGCCAGCAGCTGGGACAGGGACTATGGCTACACCTTC,CASSWDRDYGYTF
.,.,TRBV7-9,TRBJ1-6,TGTGCCAGCAGCTTACAGATAGCCGAAGGTTCACCCCTCCACTTT,CASSLQIAEGSPLHF
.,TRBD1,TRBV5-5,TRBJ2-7,TGTGCCAGCAGCCATCGCGGGCTGACAGGGGACCGGAGCTCCTACGAGCAGTACTTC,CASSHRGLTGDRSSYEQYF
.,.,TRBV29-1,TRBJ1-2,TGCAGCGTTGATCGGGATGGCTACACCTTC,CSVDRDGYTF
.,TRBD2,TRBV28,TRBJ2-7,TGTGCCAGCAGTTTATGGTCGGGACTAGCGGGAGGTCACGAGCAGTACTTC,CASSLWSGLAGGHEQYF
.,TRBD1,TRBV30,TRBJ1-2,TGTGCCTGGATGCGGGACAGGCCTTTTGGCTACACCTTC,CAWMRDRPFGYTF
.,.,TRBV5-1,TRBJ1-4,TGCGCCAGCACCCCCACCGGAGGGGATGAAAAACTGTTTTTT,CASTPTGGDEKLFF
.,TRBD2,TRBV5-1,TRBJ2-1,TGCGCCAGCAGCTCGGGACTAGCCCCCAATGAGCAGTTCTTC,CASSSGLAPNEQFF
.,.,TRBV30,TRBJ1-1,TGTGCCTGGAGTTGGTCAGACACTGAAGCTTTCTTT,CAWSWSDTEAFF
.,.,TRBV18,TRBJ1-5,TGTGCCAGCTCACCAACGGATGACAGGAGAAATCAGCCCCAGCATTTT,CASSPTDDRRNQPQHF
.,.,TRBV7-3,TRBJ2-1,TGTGCCAGCAGCCCCGTTTCGGGGGACTACAATGAGCAGTTCTTC,CASSPVSGDYNEQFF
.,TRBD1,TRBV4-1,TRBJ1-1,TGCGCCAGCAGCCAAGAATCTATAGGGACAGGGGGGGTACCCACTGAAGCTTTCTTT,CASSQESIGTGGVPTEAFF
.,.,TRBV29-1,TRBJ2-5,TGCAGCGTTGGGCTCGGAGGGACCCAGTACTTC,CSVGLGGTQYF
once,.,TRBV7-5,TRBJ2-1,TGTGTCAGAAGCCAGACAGTGAGCTCCTACAATGAGCAGTTCTTC,CVRSQTVSSYNEQFF
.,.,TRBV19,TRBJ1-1,TGTGCCAGTAGTAGTCCGGGATACACTGAAGCTTTCTTT,CASSSPGYTEAFF
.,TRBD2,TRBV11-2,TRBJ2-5,TGTGCCAGCAGCCCCGCTAGCGGGGGGGCCGAAGAGACCCAGTACTTC,CASSPASGGAEETQYF
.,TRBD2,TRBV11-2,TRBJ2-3,TGTGCCAGCAGCTTAGGGGCTAGCGGTTACACAGATACGCAGTATTTT,CASSLGASGYTDTQYF
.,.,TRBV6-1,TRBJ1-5,TGTGCCAGCAGTGAAGGTCTGCCAGGGAATAATCAGCCCCAGCATTTT,CASSEGLPGNNQPQHF
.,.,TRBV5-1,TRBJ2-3,TGCGCCAGCAGCTTGGAATCGGACTTAGGCACAGATACGCAGTATTTT,CASSLESDLGTDTQYF